This is a list of T cell receptor beta chains from one sample in a study of blood T cells in healthy people across ages. TCRdb reprocessed the 5' RACE reads with MiXCR, giving one entry per CDR3 protein. The sample has 1.5 million to 2 million distinct CDR3 sequences, 30% to 40% seen once. The sequenced material came from blood. The receptor source for this set is a woman in her 30s in good health. Each CDR3 is given with its conserved first and last residue. Where a row states a size, it is once, few, many or the class of an expanded clone; other rows omit it.

v_gene | abundance | CDR3aa
TRBV15 | - | CATSRNYDNEQFF
TRBV29-1 | many | CSVGQVAYEQYF
TRBV12-3/TRBV12-4 | - | CASSFDIGGENTDTQYF
TRBV6-1 | - | CASSELEFSYEQYF
TRBV6-2/TRBV6-3 | - | CASRKTGSGYYEQYF
TRBV27 | - | CASSLSPGANTEAFF
TRBV18 | - | CASSPPGLAGYTDTQYF
TRBV7-9 | - | CASSFTGTGNTIYF
TRBV20-1 | many | CSAQSGSVGEQYF
TRBV20-1 | few | CSAKGQEPNQPQHF
TRBV4-1 | few | CASSQSRTSFYEQYF
TRBV27 | few | CASSLQTSGLDEQYF
TRBV7-8 | few | CASSLGTGAGEQYF
TRBV20-1 | - | CSAREGVAGTTVDEQFF
TRBV15 | few | CATSSPGELFF
TRBV20-1 | - | CSARIWFVNTEAFF
TRBV7-2 | - | CASSYHSAGGQETQYF
TRBV5-1 | many | CASSLRLAGGANEQFF
TRBV3-1 | - | CASSQEGQRDGYTF
TRBV30 | many | CAGGRDSTEAFF
TRBV6-2/TRBV6-3 | - | CASRRVGGEQFF
TRBV20-1 | - | CSARNIQSYNEQYF
TRBV7-2 | - | CACSLSLGEPLEEQFF
TRBV3-1 | - | CASSHMFLAGLRGNEQFF
TRBV15 | - | CATSSEAGTSGNNEQFF
TRBV20-1 | few | CSARGTSDTQYF
TRBV11-2 | - | CASSFDDFFSVEQYF
TRBV7-9 | - | CASSSGTSIGTDTQYF
TRBV25-1 | - | CASRRGRTGRNTGELFF
TRBV28 | - | CACRGGQWGSNQPQHF
TRBV18 | many | CASSPTREDSKYEQFF
TRBV25-1 | - | CASSAGSSYGYTF
TRBV4-1 | - | CASSQAGRISGRSTDTQYF
TRBV6-1 | - | CASSERVRVQAYEQYF
TRBV6-1 | - | CASSELDTQRVNEQFF
TRBV5-1 | - | CASSLSGTSGYEQYF
TRBV27 | many | CASSATTGISSYEQYF
TRBV5-1 | - | CASSLFDEQFF
TRBV20-1 | - | CSAATRTDTQYF
TRBV29-1 | - | CSVEFGWTDNYEQFF
TRBV10-1 | - | CASSETGVLLLNTEAFF
TRBV20-1 | many | CSARDTGEEKLFF
TRBV6-1 | - | CASRTGLASSSYNEQFF
TRBV6-1 | - | CASSEEGTGKPYEQYF
TRBV20-1 | - | CSARDSGLAGPSYNEQFF
TRBV5-1 | few | CASSPTGTALFNEQFF
TRBV6-2/TRBV6-3 | - | CASSYEVFPTDTQYF
TRBV4-1 | few | CASSQPKTGGKGCDEQFF